This is a list of T cell receptor beta chains from one sample in a study of blood T cell repertoires in COVID-19. Using immunoSEQ multiplex PCR, the repertoire was profiled, and TCRdb retains in-frame clones only, with some absent. The sample comprises some 490,000 clones, about 88% of which are singletons, and 7% to 10% rests with the top ten. Sequenced: PBMCs or T cells enriched from blood (not recorded which). These TCRs come from a woman in her sixties or seventies who had recovered from COVID-19. Both conserved end residues are part of each CDR3. Each record gives: J gene, D gene, clone size, V gene, CDR3 DNA, CDR3 protein. D genes are given only for firm matches. Clone sizes are given selectively: once, few, many, or a class where the clone is expanded.

J: TRBJ1-4
D: -
size: -
V: TRBV7-2
DNA: TGTGCCAGCAGCTTAGGGTGGCGTGGCTCACAGGAGGGGGAAAAACTGTTTTTT
CDR3: CASSLGWRGSQEGEKLFF

J: TRBJ1-5
D: TRBD1
size: few
V: TRBV30
DNA: TGTGCCTGGCCGCCGGACAGGGGAAGCAATCAGCCCCAGCATTTT
CDR3: CAWPPDRGSNQPQHF

J: TRBJ1-3
D: TRBD1
size: -
V: TRBV6-5
DNA: TGTGCCAGCAGACAGACAGGGTGGGGAAACACCATATATTTT
CDR3: CASRQTGWGNTIYF

J: TRBJ1-1
D: -
size: -
V: TRBV6-5
DNA: TGTGCCAGCAACAGGGTCCTTTGGGACACTGAAGCTTTCTTT
CDR3: CASNRVLWDTEAFF

J: TRBJ1-6
D: -
size: once
V: TRBV5-4
DNA: TGTGCCAGCAGTTCGGGACTTTCGAGCTCCTATAATTCACCCCTCCACTTT
CDR3: CASSSGLSSSYNSPLHF

J: TRBJ1-2
D: -
size: -
V: TRBV3-1/TRBV3-2
DNA: TGTGCCAGCAGCCAAGAAGGTGGCAGGGCCGGTGGCTACACCTTC
CDR3: CASSQEGGRAGGYTF

J: TRBJ1-1
D: TRBD1
size: once
V: TRBV6-5
DNA: TGTGCCAGCAGTTACTCAGGAGGGGGCGCGAGTGAAGCTTTCTTT
CDR3: CASSYSGGGASEAFF

J: TRBJ2-5
D: -
size: -
V: TRBV5-6
DNA: TGTGCCAGCAGCTACTCATACTTC
CDR3: CASSYSYF

J: TRBJ1-2
D: TRBD1
size: -
V: TRBV7-9
DNA: TGTGCCAGCAGCAATTCCGGGACAGTCAATAACTATGGCTACACCTTC
CDR3: CASSNSGTVNNYGYTF

J: TRBJ1-1
D: TRBD1
size: -
V: TRBV30
DNA: TGTGCCTGGAGTGACTTCAGGGGGAAAACTGAAGCTTTCTTT
CDR3: CAWSDFRGKTEAFF